Reported below is one T cell receptor (beta chain). V lost 7 bases to trimming and J lost 6 bases; unmatched junction nucleotides: 11. Germline assignment: CDR1 MDHEN and CDR2 SYDVKM. The CDR3 loop spans 14 amino acids. The TCR beta CDR3 regions underwent amplification from RNA transcripts. The workflow started with a first-round RT-PCR run with HTBI primers and then moved on to a second-round multiplex PCR. Each CDR3 protein is one row after TCRdb ran MiXCR on the multiplex PCR reads. The data hold 400,000 to 500,000 distinct CDR3 sequences, with around 21% observed a single time. The sample is drawn from a study of Graves' ophthalmopathy and Graves' hyperthyroidism. Enrollment excluded any patients with other autoimmune diseases, uncontrolled infections, pregnancy or lactation.

The receptor comes from a young woman with stable Graves' hyperthyroidism. Material for sequencing was peripheral blood. The chain links TRBV28 to TRBJ2-7; 8 positions match TRBD2. The CDR3 nucleotides are TGTGCCAGCAATTCTTTTAGCGGGGATCTCGAGCAGTACTTC. It encodes CASNSFSGDLEQYF.